This T cell receptor beta chain was captured by sequencing in a study of CD8 T cells in ankylosing spondylitis. A single record per CDR3 protein comes from TCRdb applying MiXCR to the 5' RACE reads. Altogether 250,000 to 400,000 distinct CDR3 sequences are present, 11% being singletons, with the ten largest covering roughly 9%. Study results and caveats: CD8+ disease-linked clones were present at relatively low frequencies in blood. Clones tied to disease were said to be significantly enriched in matched ankylosing spondylitis synovial fluid. Previously reported in reactive arthritis synovial fluid and blood were some of the motif variants.

As concerns this clonotype: Its target is unknown.

The material sequenced was blood, either unsorted or a sorted T cell fraction (not recorded which). The receptor's source is a female donor with ankylosing spondylitis or in good health (not recorded which).

The CDR3, as DNA: TGCAGCGGCCGGGACAGCGGCTCCTACGAGCAGTACTTC. Its translation: CSGRDSGSYEQYF. The chain uses TRBV29-1 and TRBJ2-7; 7 bases are shared with TRBD1. V lost 7 bases to trimming and J lost 0 bases; unmatched junction nucleotides: 6. CDR3 length equals 13 residues. Germline CDR1 SQVTM, CDR2 ANQGSEA.